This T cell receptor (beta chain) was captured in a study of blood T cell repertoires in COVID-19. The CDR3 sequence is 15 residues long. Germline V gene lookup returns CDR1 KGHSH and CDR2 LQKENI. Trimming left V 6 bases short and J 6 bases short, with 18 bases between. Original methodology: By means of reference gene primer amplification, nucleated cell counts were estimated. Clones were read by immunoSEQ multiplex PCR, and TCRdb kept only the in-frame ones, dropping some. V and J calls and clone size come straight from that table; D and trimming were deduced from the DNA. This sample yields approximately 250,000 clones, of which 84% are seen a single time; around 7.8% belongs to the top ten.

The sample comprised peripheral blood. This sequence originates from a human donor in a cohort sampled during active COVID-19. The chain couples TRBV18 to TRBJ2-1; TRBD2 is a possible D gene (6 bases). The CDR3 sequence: CASSPYGGIFNEQFF. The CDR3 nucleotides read TGTGCCAGCTCGCCTTATGGAGGGATCTTCAATGAGCAGTTCTTC.